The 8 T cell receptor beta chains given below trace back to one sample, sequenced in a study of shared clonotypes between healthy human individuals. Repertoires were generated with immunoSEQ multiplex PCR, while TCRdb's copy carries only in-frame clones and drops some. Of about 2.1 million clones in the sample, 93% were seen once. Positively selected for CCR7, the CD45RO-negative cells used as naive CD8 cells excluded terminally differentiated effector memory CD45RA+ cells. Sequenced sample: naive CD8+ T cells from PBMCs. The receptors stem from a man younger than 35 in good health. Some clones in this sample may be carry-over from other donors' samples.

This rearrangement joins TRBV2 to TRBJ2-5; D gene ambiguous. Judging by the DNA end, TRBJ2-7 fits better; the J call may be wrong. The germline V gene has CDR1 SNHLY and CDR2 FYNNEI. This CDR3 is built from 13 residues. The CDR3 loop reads CASSEGVTYEQYF. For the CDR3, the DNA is TGTGCCAGCAGTGAAGGCGTAACCTACGAGCAGTACTTC.

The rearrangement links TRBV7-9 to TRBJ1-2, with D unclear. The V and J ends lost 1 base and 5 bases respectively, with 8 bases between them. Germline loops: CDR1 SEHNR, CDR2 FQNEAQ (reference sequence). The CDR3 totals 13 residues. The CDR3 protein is CASSLGPTYGYTF. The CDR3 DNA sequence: TGTGCCAGCAGCTTAGGACCTACTTATGGCTACACCTTC.

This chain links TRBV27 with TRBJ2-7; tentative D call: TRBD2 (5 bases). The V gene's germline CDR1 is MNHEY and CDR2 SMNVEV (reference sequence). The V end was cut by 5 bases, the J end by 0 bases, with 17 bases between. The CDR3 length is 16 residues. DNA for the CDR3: TGTGCCAGCAGTCCGAGTCGGGGAAGGGTCTCCTACGAGCAGTACTTC. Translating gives CASSPSRGRVSYEQYF.

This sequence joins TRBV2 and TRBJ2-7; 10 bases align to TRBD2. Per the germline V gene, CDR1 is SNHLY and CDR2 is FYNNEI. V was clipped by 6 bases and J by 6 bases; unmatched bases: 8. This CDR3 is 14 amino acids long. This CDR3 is CASSLAGAYPEQYF. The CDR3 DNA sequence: TGTGCCAGCAGCCTAGCGGGAGCCTACCCCGAGCAGTACTTC.

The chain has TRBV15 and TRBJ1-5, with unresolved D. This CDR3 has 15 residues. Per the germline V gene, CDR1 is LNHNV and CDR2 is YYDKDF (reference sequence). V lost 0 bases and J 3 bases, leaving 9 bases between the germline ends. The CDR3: CATSRDWQINQPQHF. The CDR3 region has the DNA TGTGCCACCAGCAGAGATTGGCAGATCAATCAGCCCCAGCATTTT.

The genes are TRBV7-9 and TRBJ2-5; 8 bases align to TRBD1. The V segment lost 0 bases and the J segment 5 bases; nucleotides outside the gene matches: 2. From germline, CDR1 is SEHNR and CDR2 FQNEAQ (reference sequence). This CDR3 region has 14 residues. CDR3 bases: TGTGCCAGCAGCTTAGCGCGACAGGGGGAGACCCAGTACTTC. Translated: CASSLARQGETQYF. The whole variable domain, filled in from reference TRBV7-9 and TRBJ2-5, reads DTGVSQNPRHKITKRGQNVTFRCDPISEHNRLYWYRQTLGQGPEFLTYFQNEAQLEKSRLLSDRFSAERPKGSFSTLEIQRTEQGDSAMYLCASSLARQGETQYFGPGTRLLVL.

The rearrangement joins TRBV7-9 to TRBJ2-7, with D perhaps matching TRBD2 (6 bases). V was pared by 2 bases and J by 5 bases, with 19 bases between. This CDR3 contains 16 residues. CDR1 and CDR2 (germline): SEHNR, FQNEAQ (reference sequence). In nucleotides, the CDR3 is TGTGCCAGCAGCTTATTGGGACTGGCCCCCAACCACGAGCAGTACTTC. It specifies CASSLLGLAPNHEQYF. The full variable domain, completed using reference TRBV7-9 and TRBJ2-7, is DTGVSQNPRHKITKRGQNVTFRCDPISEHNRLYWYRQTLGQGPEFLTYFQNEAQLEKSRLLSDRFSAERPKGSFSTLEIQRTEQGDSAMYLCASSLLGLAPNHEQYFGPGTRLTVT.

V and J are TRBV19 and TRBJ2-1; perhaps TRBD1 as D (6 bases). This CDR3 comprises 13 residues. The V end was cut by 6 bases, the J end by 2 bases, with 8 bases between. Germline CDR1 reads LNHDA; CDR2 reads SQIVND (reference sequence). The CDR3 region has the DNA TGTGCCAGTAGGCAGGGGACCTACAATGAGCAGTTCTTC. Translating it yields CASRQGTYNEQFF.